This TCR beta chain was retrieved from a study of blood T cells in healthy people across ages. This clonotype was recorded once. Germline and junction disagree at one end, which may indicate a read error. CDR3 size: 13 residues. CDR1 and CDR2 from the germline V gene are KGHDR and SFDVKD. A second roughly 6 to 11 cycle PCR used barcoded and J-beta primers. One entry per CDR3 protein results from TCRdb running MiXCR on the 5' RACE reads. The data contain roughly 2 million distinct CDR3 sequences, around 50% of them singletons. The chain joins TRBV24-1 to TRBJ2-3; D unresolved. This sequence originates from a woman aged 40 to 49 in good health. Sequencing input: blood. Here the CDR3 reads CATNDLPTDTQYF. CDR3 DNA sequence: TGTGCCACCAATGATTTGCCCACAGATACGCAGTATTTT.